This is a list of T cell receptor beta chains from one sample in a study of shared clonotypes between healthy human individuals. Only in-frame clones appear in the TCRdb table, and some are missing; sequencing was by immunoSEQ multiplex PCR. The sample holds roughly 1.5 million clones, approximately 98% seen once. The specimen was naive CD4+ T cells sorted from blood. Every receptor here comes from a man in his thirties or forties in good health. The CDR3 runs from the conserved cysteine through the conserved F or W. The D gene is left open where the match is weak. Clone size is not always given. Where it is, it says once, few, many or a class for expanded clones.

V gene	D gene	J gene	clone size	CDR3 DNA	CDR3 protein
TRBV5-1	TRBD2	TRBJ2-1	once	TGCGCCAGCAGCCTAGACCGACTAGCGGAATACAATGAGCAGTTCTTC	CASSLDRLAEYNEQFF
TRBV5-4	.	TRBJ1-1	.	TGTGCCAGCAGCCCTCCTGCTCGGGTGAACACTGAAGCTTTCTTT	CASSPPARVNTEAFF
TRBV7-2	.	TRBJ2-7	.	TGTGCCAGCAGCAACAGAAAACCTTCGGGTTCCGAGCAGTACTTC	CASSNRKPSGSEQYF
TRBV5-1	.	TRBJ2-1	.	TGCGCCAGCAGCCCAACAGGGAGCTCCTACAATGAGCAGTTCTTC	CASSPTGSSYNEQFF
TRBV6-1	.	TRBJ2-4	once	TGTGCCAGCAGTGAAAGACAAGGTTCCCTGGCCAAAAACATTCAGTACTTC	CASSERQGSLAKNIQYF
TRBV6-1	.	TRBJ2-5	.	TGTGCCAGCAGTGAATCTTCCAGGGAGACTTACTTC	CASSESSRETYF
TRBV7-9	TRBD2	TRBJ2-1	.	TGTGCCAGCAGCTTTCTGGAGCGGGAGTCCAATGAGCAGTTCTTC	CASSFLERESNEQFF
TRBV21-1	.	TRBJ1-4	.	TGTGCCAGCCATACCCCTTCAGGGAAGATTGAAAAACTGTTTTTT	CASHTPSGKIEKLFF
TRBV29-1	TRBD2	TRBJ2-5	.	TGCAGCGTCCCCAGGACTAGCGGGGGGACCCAGTACTTC	CSVPRTSGGTQYF
TRBV9	TRBD2	TRBJ2-5	.	TGTGCCAGCAGCGTAGGAAGGGAGGGCCGGTTTGAGACCCAGTACTTC	CASSVGREGRFETQYF
TRBV28	.	TRBJ1-2	once	TGTGCCAGCAGTTCGACACGTGGCTACACCTTC	CASSSTRGYTF
TRBV11-2	.	TRBJ2-7	.	TGTGCCAGCAGCTTAGTGGGTCGGACCTACGAGCAGTACTTC	CASSLVGRTYEQYF
TRBV7-7	.	TRBJ2-7	.	TGTGCTAGCAGCTCCCAAGGATCCTACGAGCAGTACTTC	CASSSQGSYEQYF
TRBV28	.	TRBJ1-4	.	TGTGCCAGCAGCCCTGGACCATCTAGGAACGAAAAACTGTTTTTT	CASSPGPSRNEKLFF
TRBV6-1	.	TRBJ1-1	.	TGTGCCAGCAGTGTCGGGGGGCAGATGAACACTGAAGCTTTCTTT	CASSVGGQMNTEAFF
TRBV2	TRBD2	TRBJ2-5	.	TGTGCCAGCCCGGGACTAGCGGGGCGCCAAGAGACCCAGTACTTC	CASPGLAGRQETQYF
TRBV15	.	TRBJ2-7	.	TGTGCCACCAGCAGATCTGTAACGATCGATGGGTCCTACGAGCAGTACTTC	CATSRSVTIDGSYEQYF
TRBV2	TRBD2	TRBJ2-2	.	TGTGCCAGCAGGGCGGGAGCCTCCACCGGGGAGCTGTTTTTT	CASRAGASTGELFF
TRBV19	.	TRBJ2-7	once	TGTGCCAGTAGTTCTGGGACGAACGTTTACGAGCAGTACTTC	CASSSGTNVYEQYF
TRBV5-1	.	TRBJ2-3	.	TGCGCCAGCGCTCGAGGGGACTCGACCACAGATACGCAGTATTTT	CASARGDSTTDTQYF
TRBV29-1	TRBD2	TRBJ2-7	.	TGCAGCGTCGGTGTGCGGGAGCCCTTCGGCGAGCAGTACTTC	CSVGVREPFGEQYF
TRBV6-1	.	TRBJ2-2	.	TGTGCCAGCAGTGTTTTGGGGCTTCTGTTTTTT	CASSVLGLLFF
TRBV5-1	.	TRBJ2-3	.	TGCGCCAGCAGCTTGGTTGGGTTTGGCGCAGATACGCAGTATTTT	CASSLVGFGADTQYF